This passage covers 14 T cell receptor beta chains from one sample sequenced in a study of cytomegalovirus exposure and HLA in healthy donors. The study ran its PCR with 60 Vbeta and 13 Jbeta primers. The table came from immunoSEQ multiplex PCR; TCRdb's copy has only in-frame clones and leaves some out. Of approximately 170,000 clones detected, over 70% appear once; the ten largest clones hold 1.2%. Sequencing was done on a sample of PBMCs. These receptors came from a boy aged 2 to 10 in good health and CMV-seronegative.

For this clone: One end of the junction does not line up with germline, which may come from a read error. The V gene is TRBV7-9, the J gene TRBJ2-5; the D is unclear. Germline CDR1 is SEHNR and CDR2 is FQNEAQ (reference sequence). CDR3 length: 14 residues. Written as DNA, the CDR3 is TGTGCCAGCAGCTTAGCTCGCTACCAAGAGGCCCAGTACTTC. Translating it yields CASSLARYQEAQYF.

This clone was counted a single time. The chain uses TRBV6-1 and TRBJ2-1, with 14 bases aligning to TRBD2. Germline CDR1 MNHNS, CDR2 SASEGT. Losses at the gene ends were 3 bases for V and 2 bases for J; bases not matched to a gene: 3. The CDR3 has 17 residues. CDR3 protein: CASSERLAGGPYNEQFF. CDR3 bases: TGTGCCAGCAGTGAGAGACTAGCGGGGGGGCCCTACAATGAGCAGTTCTTC.

The CDR3 sequence is CAWSVNRGTEAFF. CDR3 coding DNA: TGTGCCTGGAGTGTGAACAGGGGCACTGAAGCTTTCTTT. This chain connects TRBV30 to TRBJ1-1, with 7 bases lining up with TRBD1. The CDR3 has 13 residues. CDR1 and CDR2 from the germline V gene are GTSNPN and SVGIG (reference sequence). The V gene end was trimmed by 0 bases and the J gene end by 4 bases; junction bases not matched to a gene: 2. The full variable domain, its missing parts supplied by reference TRBV30 and TRBJ1-1, is SQTIHQWPATLVQPVGSPLSLECTVEGTSNPNLYWYRQAAGRGLQLLFYSVGIGQISSEVPQNLSASRPQDRQFILSSKKLLLSDSGFYLCAWSVNRGTEAFFGQGTRLTVV.

The chain uses TRBV2 and TRBJ2-7, with TRBD2 matching 8 bases. The J segment lost 6 bases and the V segment lost 4 bases, leaving 8 bases of the junction unmatched. The germline V gene encodes CDR1 SNHLY and CDR2 FYNNEI. This CDR3 is 14 amino acids long. The CDR3 DNA reads TGTGCCAGCAGTGTATTGCGGGAGGCCCTCGAGCAGTACTTC. This codes for CASSVLREALEQYF.

This chain connects TRBV18 to TRBJ1-4, with 8 bases identical to TRBD1. The CDR3 has 15 residues. Trimming took 2 bases from V and 4 from J; bases not matched to a gene: 3. Looked up from germline, CDR1 is KGHSH and CDR2 is LQKENI. CDR3 sequence: CASSPKQGGNEKLFF. Written as DNA, the CDR3 is TGTGCCAGCTCACCAAAACAGGGGGGTAATGAAAAACTGTTTTTT. The full variable domain, in which reference TRBV18 and TRBJ1-4 provide the parts outside the CDR3, is NAGVMQNPRHLVRRRGQEARLRCSPMKGHSHVYWYRQLPEEGLKFMVYLQKENIIDESGMPKERFSAEFPKEGPSILRIQQVVRGDSAAYFCASSPKQGGNEKLFFGSGTQLSVL.

The CDR3 spells CASSPQGQPQHF. CDR3 DNA: TGTGCCAGCAGTCCACAGGGGCAGCCCCAGCATTTT. The genes are TRBV6-1 and TRBJ1-5; TRBD1 agrees at 7 bases. The ends lost 5 bases at V and 7 bases at J; junction bases unmatched: 2. In germline, CDR1 is MNHNS, CDR2 SASEGT. The CDR3 loop spans 12 amino acids.

The rearrangement uses TRBV4-3 and TRBJ2-1, with TRBD2 matching 10 bases. The junction had 16 bases not matched to a gene; V was cut back by 0 bases and J by 8 bases. Germline assignment: CDR1 LGHNA and CDR2 YSLEER. This CDR3 is built from 19 residues. In DNA, the CDR3 is TGCGCCAGCAGCCAAGATTCGGGGAGCGGGGGGGTTTTAGGAGATGAGCAGTTCTTC. Translated, it gives CASSQDSGSGGVLGDEQFF.

CDR3 bases: TGTGCCAGCAGCCGCGCCACAGATACGCAGTATTTT. This translates into CASSRATDTQYF. This chain connects TRBV5-6 to TRBJ2-3; D gene uncertain. The V end was cut by 4 bases, the J end by 2 bases, with 5 bases between. The CDR3 is 12 residues long. Germline-derived CDR1 and CDR2 are SGHDT and YYEEEE.

This clone has a single count. The chain is built from TRBV6-1 and TRBJ2-7, with a possible D match to TRBD2 (5 bases). The V end was cut by 2 bases, the J end by 4 bases, with 6 bases between. Germline CDR1 reads MNHNS; CDR2 reads SASEGT. This CDR3 is built from 12 residues. The CDR3 nucleotides are TGTGCCAGCAGTGAACGGGGATACGAGCAGTACGTC. Encoded protein: CASSERGYEQYV.

The rearrangement uses TRBV7-9 and TRBJ1-1, with 8 bases lining up with TRBD1. The CDR3 extends over 13 amino acids. Trimming took 1 base from V and 5 from J; bases not matched to a gene: 0. Germline CDR1 and CDR2: SEHNR and FQNEAQ (reference sequence). Written as DNA, the CDR3 is TGTGCCAGCAGCTTAGACAGGGGGACTGAAGCTTTCTTT. It specifies CASSLDRGTEAFF.

This clone occurred a few times. The chain combines TRBV4-3 with TRBJ1-1, with 8 bases lining up with TRBD1. Germline CDR1 LGHNA, CDR2 YSLEER. This CDR3 is 15 amino acids long. J was trimmed by 3 bases and V by 0 bases; bases with no gene match: 3. CDR3 coding DNA: TGCGCCAGCAGCCAAGATCACAGGGGGTACACTGAAGCTTTCTTT. Translated: CASSQDHRGYTEAFF.

The chain carries TRBV9 and TRBJ2-1; no reliable D call. The CDR3 length is 16 residues. Germline assignment: CDR1 SGDLS and CDR2 YYNGEE. The ends were cut back, 3 bases at V and 0 bases at J, with 13 bases in the middle. In nucleotides, the CDR3 is TGTGCCAGCAGCGCGATCGCGTCTAGCTCCTACAATGAGCAGTTCTTC. Translated: CASSAIASSSYNEQFF.

The chain uses TRBV6-5 and TRBJ2-1, with 8 bases lining up with TRBD1. The germline V gene encodes CDR1 MNHEY and CDR2 SVGAGI. The length of the CDR3 is 15 residues. V shed 6 bases, J shed 0 bases, and the junction held 4 bases outside the gene matches. The CDR3, as DNA: TGTGCCAGCAGGCAAGACAGGGGCTCCTACAATGAGCAGTTCTTC. Translation: CASRQDRGSYNEQFF.

The chain recombines TRBV14 with TRBJ2-5; 9 nucleotides align to TRBD1. The DNA end is more similar to TRBJ2-7, so the J call may be wrong. The CDR3 is made up of 16 amino acids. Germline V gene lookup returns CDR1 SGHDN and CDR2 FVKESK. The CDR3 loop reads CASSHPPGTGPYEQYF. CDR3 nucleotide sequence: TGTGCCAGCAGCCATCCTCCCGGGACAGGGCCCTACGAGCAGTACTTC.